Each of the 31 T cell receptor beta chains below was sequenced from the same sample in a study of beta chain features in type 1 diabetes. The study reverse transcribed the entire isolated RNA, so it sequenced expressed TCRB transcripts. Sequencing used immunoSEQ multiplex PCR; TCRdb keeps in-frame clones, though not all of them. Counted here are about half a million clones, approximately 10% occurring once; the ten biggest clones make up approximately 0.045%. Sequenced input: naive CD4+ T cells from blood. The source of these receptors is a woman under 30 in good health.

About this clone itself: At one end the junction does not follow the germline gene, possibly because of a read error. This chain uses TRBV6-6 with TRBJ1-3, with 8 bases matching TRBD1. From germline, CDR1 is MNHNY and CDR2 SVGAGI (reference sequence). The CDR3 contains 15 residues. CDR3 region: CASSYGTGRSGAKEF. The CDR3 DNA follows: TGTGCCAGCAGTTACGGGACAGGTCGCTCTGGAGCAAAGGAATTT.

This chain joins TRBV27 and TRBJ1-5; possible D gene TRBD1, 5 bases. The CDR3 runs to 14 residues. V shed 2 bases and J shed 4 bases, with 9 bases lying between them. Looked up from germline, CDR1 is MNHEY and CDR2 is SMNVEV (reference sequence). This chain's CDR3 is CASSLGPGNQPQHF. The CDR3 coding sequence is TGTGCCAGCAGTTTAGGTCCAGGGAATCAGCCCCAGCATTTT.

This clone came up a few times. V gene TRBV14 combines with J gene TRBJ1-6; D ambiguous. V was cut by 5 bases and J by 11 bases, with 7 bases left in between. The CDR3 loop spans 11 amino acids. In germline, CDR1 is SGHDN, CDR2 FVKESK. This CDR3 reads CASSYGAPLHF. CDR3 DNA: TGTGCCAGCAGCTACGGTGCACCCCTCCACTTT.

V gene TRBV2 combines with J gene TRBJ2-3, with TRBD2 as a possible D gene (6 bases). CDR1 is SNHLY and CDR2 is FYNNEI in the germline V gene. Trimming removed 8 bases at V and 2 bases at J, with 14 bases between. The length of the CDR3 is 14 residues. Here the CDR3 reads CASFGTLFTDTQYF. CDR3 coding DNA: TGTGCCAGCTTCGGGACTCTCTTCACAGATACGCAGTATTTT.

In this sample, this clone turned up a few times. The chain is built from TRBV18 and TRBJ2-7, with D uncertain. Germline V gives CDR1 KGHSH, CDR2 LQKENI. The CDR3 runs 12 residues. The V end lost 4 bases, the J end lost 2 bases, and 6 bases lay between the germline ends. CDR3 in amino acids: CASSRGTYEQYV. CDR3 nucleotides: TGTGCCAGCTCACGAGGAACCTACGAGCAGTACGTC.

There are a few counts of this clone. This chain's CDR3 is CASRPIRGWSYEQYF. In DNA form, the CDR3 reads TGTGCCAGCAGACCTATCCGGGGCTGGAGCTACGAGCAGTACTTC. The chain uses TRBV27 and TRBJ2-7; D might be TRBD1 or TRBD2, each matching 5 bases. Germline CDR1 MNHEY, CDR2 SMNVEV (reference sequence). Deletions cut 6 bases from V and 3 bases from J, with 18 bases between. The CDR3 sequence is 15 residues long.

V usage is TRBV29-1 and J usage is TRBJ2-5, with 7 bases lining up with TRBD1. Germline CDR1 and CDR2: SQVTM and ANQGSEA. CDR3 length equals 14 residues. V dropped 6 bases and J dropped 0; count of bases not matched to a gene: 7. The CDR3 here is CSVSGTVDQETQYF. CDR3 in DNA: TGCAGCGTCTCCGGGACAGTTGACCAAGAGACCCAGTACTTC. Combining the CDR3 with reference TRBV29-1 and TRBJ2-5 gives the whole variable domain SAVISQKPSRDICQRGTSLTIQCQVDSQVTMMFWYRQQPGQSLTLIATANQGSEATYESGFVIDKFPISRPNLTFSTLTVSNMSPEDSSIYLCSVSGTVDQETQYFGPGTRLLVL.

This clone occurred a few times. CDR3 DNA: TGTGCCAGCAGCCAATGGGCTAGCGGGAGCGGGGAGCTGTTTTTT. It yields the protein CASSQWASGSGELFF. V and J are TRBV5-6 and TRBJ2-2, with 10 bases matching TRBD2. From germline, CDR1 is SGHDT and CDR2 YYEEEE. The length of the CDR3 is 15 residues. Trimming at V came to 4 bases and at J to 7 bases, leaving 7 bases not matched to a gene.

This clone was observed a handful of times. CDR3 in amino acids: CASSPPGGNQPQHF. CDR3 nucleotide sequence: TGTGCCAGCTCTCCCCCAGGGGGAAATCAGCCCCAGCATTTT. V usage is TRBV18 and J usage is TRBJ1-5; TRBD1 matches at 7 bases. The CDR3 length is 14 residues. Germline CDR1 is KGHSH and CDR2 is LQKENI. The trim removed 6 bases at V and 4 bases at J, leaving 6 bases unmatched.

This CDR3 is CASSSRPRETQYF. CDR3 nucleotides: TGTGCCAGCTCCTCAAGGCCCCGAGAGACCCAGTACTTC. This chain uses TRBV18 with TRBJ2-5, with D unclear. This CDR3 is built from 13 residues. Trimming pared 6 bases from V and 4 bases from J, leaving 12 bases between. CDR1 and CDR2 from the germline V gene are KGHSH and LQKENI.

The chain recombines TRBV27 with TRBJ2-1; D might be TRBD1 (6 bases). The CDR3 spans 17 residues. V lost 7 bases and J lost 0, with 19 bases in between. CDR1 is MNHEY and CDR2 is SMNVEV in the germline V gene (reference sequence). This CDR3 is CASIGRGVASSYNEQFF. The CDR3 DNA sequence: TGTGCCAGCATAGGCAGGGGTGTCGCCAGCTCCTACAATGAGCAGTTCTTC.

J is TRBJ2-2 and V is TRBV19; D remains ambiguous. The CDR3 sequence is 15 residues long. V was pared by 7 bases and J by 0 bases, with 12 bases between. The germline V gene encodes CDR1 LNHDA and CDR2 SQIVND (reference sequence). CDR3 in amino acids: CASTYAQSNTGELFF. CDR3 bases: TGTGCCAGTACTTATGCTCAGTCGAACACCGGGGAGCTGTTTTTT.

This sequence joins TRBV14 and TRBJ2-5, with 8 bases lining up with TRBD1. The CDR3 contains 14 residues. The V segment lost 4 bases and the J segment 4 bases; nucleotides outside the gene matches: 5. Germline V gene data show CDR1 as SGHDN and CDR2 as FVKESK. The CDR3 DNA reads as TGTGCCAGCAGCCGATCCGGGACAGGAGAGACCCAGTACTTC. Amino acids: CASSRSGTGETQYF.

A few counts support this clone. The chain uses TRBV4-3 and TRBJ1-2, with D possibly being TRBD1 (5 bases). CDR1 is LGHNA, CDR2 YSLEER, per germline. Trimming removed 0 bases from V and 5 bases from J, with 13 bases in between. CDR3 length: 15 residues. CDR3 bases: TGCGCCAGCAGCCAAGATTTAGGGGCGAGGTATGGCTACACCTTC. Protein sequence: CASSQDLGARYGYTF.

This clone was found a few times. The rearrangement uses TRBV27 and TRBJ2-5; TRBD2 matches at 7 bases. V shed 7 bases, J shed 3 bases, and the junction held 11 bases outside the gene matches. The CDR3 runs 15 residues. The germline V gene encodes CDR1 MNHEY and CDR2 SMNVEV (reference sequence). The CDR3 spells CASNCPGLREETQYF. In DNA form, the CDR3 reads TGTGCCAGCAATTGTCCGGGACTAAGAGAAGAGACCCAGTACTTC.

This clone has a handful of counts. The chain combines TRBV27 with TRBJ2-7, with D perhaps TRBD1 or TRBD2 (5 bases each). Germline CDR1 and CDR2: MNHEY and SMNVEV (reference sequence). Trimming pared 3 bases from V and 2 bases from J, leaving 14 bases between. The CDR3 spans 15 residues. The CDR3 DNA sequence: TGTGCCAGCAGTTTGGGCCCTCCGGGGCCCTACGAGCAGTACGTC. Its protein is CASSLGPPGPYEQYV.

This chain joins TRBV28 and TRBJ2-7; D gene uncertain. The CDR3 totals 12 residues. Germline CDR1 and CDR2: MDHEN and SYDVKM. Trimming stripped 6 bases from V and 0 bases from J, with 6 bases between. CDR3 DNA sequence: TGTGCCAGCAGAGGCAGCTCCTACGAGCAGTACGTC. Translating it yields CASRGSSYEQYV.

This chain joins TRBV5-4 and TRBJ2-2; 10 nucleotides match TRBD2. Unmatched junction bases numbered 8, after V lost 5 bases and J lost 7 bases. This CDR3 region has 15 residues. Per the germline V gene, CDR1 is SGHNT and CDR2 is YYREEE (reference sequence). The CDR3 loop reads CASRRAGGPDGELFF. The CDR3, as DNA: TGTGCCAGCAGGAGAGCGGGAGGGCCTGACGGGGAGCTGTTTTTT. Filled out from reference TRBV5-4 and TRBJ2-2, the complete variable domain reads ETGVTQSPTHLIKTRGQQVTLRCSSQSGHNTVSWYQQALGQGPQFIFQYYREEENGRGNFPPRFSGLQFPNYSSELNVNALELDDSALYLCASRRAGGPDGELFFGEGSRLTVL.

This clone came up a few times. This chain links TRBV29-1 with TRBJ2-7; no firm D call. This CDR3 spans 15 amino acids. Germline loops: CDR1 SQVTM, CDR2 ANQGSEA. V gave up 6 bases and J gave up 0 bases, with 18 bases separating them. CDR3 amino acids: CSVTKARTSSYEQYF. CDR3 DNA: TGCAGCGTCACTAAGGCGCGTACCAGCTCCTACGAGCAGTACTTC.

This clone was found a few times. The chain couples TRBV7-9 to TRBJ2-6; TRBD1 is a possible D gene (6 bases). Germline V gene data show CDR1 as SEHNR and CDR2 as FQNEAQ (reference sequence). This CDR3 is 15 amino acids long. Trimming stripped 5 bases from V and 0 bases from J, with 8 bases between. The CDR3 coding sequence is TGTGCCAGCAGCACAGGGAACTCTGGGGCCAACGTCCTGACTTTC. This translates into CASSTGNSGANVLTF. The whole variable domain, remainder taken from reference TRBV7-9 and TRBJ2-6, is DTGVSQNPRHKITKRGQNVTFRCDPISEHNRLYWYRQTLGQGPEFLTYFQNEAQLEKSRLLSDRFSAERPKGSFSTLEIQRTEQGDSAMYLCASSTGNSGANVLTFGAGSRLTVL.

This clone came up a few times. The J gene is TRBJ2-6, the V gene TRBV4-3; 7 bases are a match to TRBD1. The CDR3 runs 18 residues. The ends lost 5 bases at V and 0 bases at J; junction bases unmatched: 10. Germline loops: CDR1 LGHNA, CDR2 YSLEER. Here the CDR3 reads CASSEAGRGTSGANVLTF. As DNA, the CDR3 is TGCGCCAGCAGCGAAGCTGGCAGGGGGACCTCTGGGGCCAACGTCCTGACTTTC.

J is TRBJ2-5 and V is TRBV5-1, with 13 bases identical to TRBD2. Germline CDR1 is SGHRS and CDR2 is YFSETQ. After removal of 1 base from V and 5 bases from J, the junction contained 5 bases not matched to a gene. This CDR3 is built from 16 residues. The CDR3, as DNA: TGCGCCAGCAGCTTGTGGACTAGCGGGAGACATGAGACCCAGTACTTC. Residues: CASSLWTSGRHETQYF.

The chain links TRBV27 to TRBJ2-3; D not resolved. Looked up from germline, CDR1 is MNHEY and CDR2 is SMNVEV (reference sequence). With 5 bases removed from V and 8 bases from J, the gap between germline ends came to 20 bases. CDR3 length equals 15 residues. This CDR3 reads CASSPAAASNGTQYF. The CDR3 DNA reads as TGTGCCAGCAGTCCGGCGGCGGCCTCTAACGGTACGCAGTATTTT.

This clone has just a few counts. J is TRBJ2-7 and V is TRBV20-1, with unresolved D. The CDR3 spans 11 residues. Germline V gene lookup returns CDR1 DFQATT and CDR2 SNEGSKA (reference sequence). V was trimmed by 6 bases and J by 2 bases, leaving 8 bases between them. CDR3 nucleotides: TGCAGTGCCGCAAGGACCTACGAGCAGTACGTC. This translates into CSAARTYEQYV.

The chain is built from TRBV5-1 and TRBJ2-4; the match to TRBD2 covers 11 bases. This CDR3 has 17 residues. Germline V lookup: CDR1 SGHRS, CDR2 YFSETQ. The V segment lost 4 bases and the J segment 6 bases; nucleotides outside the gene matches: 12. Here the CDR3 DNA reads TGCGCCAGCAGCCCGGGACTAGCGGAGCCCTCGGTAAACATTCAGTACTTC. Its protein product is CASSPGLAEPSVNIQYF.

J is TRBJ2-7 and V is TRBV9; 11 nucleotides line up with TRBD1. The J segment lost 7 bases and the V segment lost 0 bases, leaving 9 bases of the junction unmatched. This CDR3 has 16 residues. Per germline, CDR1 SGDLS and CDR2 YYNGEE. Here the CDR3 reads CASSVAGQGALGEQYF. The CDR3 DNA reads as TGTGCCAGCAGCGTAGCCGGACAGGGGGCGCTCGGGGAGCAGTACTTC. The full variable domain, its missing parts supplied by reference TRBV9 and TRBJ2-7, is DSGVTQTPKHLITATGQRVTLRCSPRSGDLSVYWYQQSLDQGLQFLIQYYNGEERAKGNILERFSAQQFPDLHSELNLSSLELGDSALYFCASSVAGQGALGEQYFGPGTRLTVT.

This clone was seen a few times. The chain joins TRBV7-3 to TRBJ2-5; 8 nucleotides match TRBD1. Germline CDR1 reads SGHTA; CDR2 reads FQGTGA. The ends lost 2 bases at V and 6 bases at J; junction bases unmatched: 2. This CDR3 comprises 13 residues. As DNA, the CDR3 is TGTGCCAGCAGCTTAGGGACAGGCCAGACCCAGTACTTC. Its translation: CASSLGTGQTQYF.

The sample holds a few counts of this clone. A junction end diverges from the germline sequence, so it may reflect a read error. The V call is TRBV5-1, the J call TRBJ2-3; D gene ambiguous. The germline V gene has CDR1 SGHRS and CDR2 YFSETQ. The CDR3 is 15 amino acids. DNA of the CDR3: TGCGCCAGCAGTTTGGACGTGGGTAAGGTGGATACGCAGTATTTT. This codes for CASSLDVGKVDTQYF.

The rearrangement uses TRBV28 and TRBJ2-1; TRBD2 matches 15 bases. The CDR3 sequence is 14 residues long. J was trimmed by 10 bases and V by 8 bases; bases with no gene match: 6. CDR1 and CDR2 from the germline V gene are MDHEN and SYDVKM. Here the CDR3 DNA reads TGTGCCAGCGGGGGACTAGCGGGAGGAGGGGAGCAGTTCTTC. This gives the protein CASGGLAGGGEQFF.

V and J are TRBV29-1 and TRBJ2-1; D gene ambiguous. Germline values: CDR1 SQVTM, CDR2 ANQGSEA. V lost 7 bases, J lost 0 bases, and 10 bases lay in between. CDR3 length: 13 amino acids. The CDR3 DNA follows: TGCAGCGCCCAGATCTTCTCCTACAATGAGCAGTTCTTC. Amino acid sequence: CSAQIFSYNEQFF.

This chain links TRBV7-9 with TRBJ2-5; D remains ambiguous. The ends were cut back, 0 bases at V and 0 bases at J, with 5 bases in the middle. The CDR3 has 14 amino acids. From germline, CDR1 is SEHNR and CDR2 FQNEAQ (reference sequence). CDR3 region: CASSLAANQETQYF. The CDR3 coding sequence is TGTGCCAGCAGCTTAGCCGCTAACCAAGAGACCCAGTACTTC.